This paragraph reports one T cell receptor beta chain. Clones were read by immunoSEQ multiplex PCR, and TCRdb kept only the in-frame ones, dropping some. The sample consists of tens of thousands of clones, under 85% of them appearing once. This sample was included in a study of T cell clones after liver transplantation. Study overall: TCRbeta sequencing after a pre-transplant mixed lymphocyte reaction identified graft-donor-reactive clones, later tracked in post-transplant blood.

Trimming left V 4 bases short and J 7 bases short, with 10 bases between. Germline V gene sequence: CDR1 SEHNR, CDR2 FQNEAQ (reference sequence). The CDR3 loop spans 12 amino acids. This material consisted of CD4+ T cells from blood, taken at the 22-month timepoint. The clonotype originates from a human patient who received a liver transplant. Some T cells may be graft donor cells. The gene calls are TRBV7-9 and TRBJ1-2; no clear D gene. CDR3 coding DNA: TGTGCCAGCAGCTCGCGAAGAGGTGGCTACACCTTC. It is translated as CASSSRRGGYTF.